This section outlines one T cell receptor (beta chain) sequence together with its context. As yet, its antigen is unknown. The data were obtained in a study of cytomegalovirus exposure and HLA in healthy donors. Study summary: The same platform was used for the 120 validation repertoires and the 600 to 700 first-cohort repertoires, a later analysis reported.

Study outcomes and limitations: In vitro data verified a few CMV-associated chains as specific for CMV antigens.

The donors were part of the roughly 120-subject validation cohort, which stood apart from the roughly 670-subject first cohort. The assay was immunoSEQ multiplex PCR, and TCRdb's table has in-frame clones only and misses some. The sample holds roughly 120,000 clones; roughly 90% are singletons and the top ten take under 6.5%. The CDR3 runs to 15 residues. V shed 3 bases and J 2 bases; nucleotides not matched to a gene: 5. The germline V gene encodes CDR1 GTSNPN and CDR2 SVGIG (reference sequence). The sequencing input was PBMCs. The rearrangement uses TRBV30 and TRBJ2-2, with 8 positions matching TRBD1. The receptor was isolated from a woman aged 18-30 years in good health and CMV-seropositive. The CDR3 region has the DNA TGTGCCTGGAGCCTGGGACAGGTTAACACCGGGGAGCTGTTTTTT. Its protein product is CAWSLGQVNTGELFF.